The clone carrying this T cell receptor (beta chain) was seen only once. The data originate from a study of T cell changes during pregnancy in multiple sclerosis. Profiling relied on immunoSEQ multiplex PCR, and the TCRdb table lists in-frame clones only, not all of them. This sample has roughly 32,000 clones, with 80% to 90% found just once. V was clipped by 0 bases and J by 5 bases, with 11 bases between them. CDR3 length: 15 residues. The germline gives CDR1 MNHEY, CDR2 SMNVEV (reference sequence). The genes are TRBV27 and TRBJ2-1, with D perhaps TRBD2 (6 bases). The source of this sequence is a female donor with multiple sclerosis, enrolled in a pregnancy study. The sequencing here drew on CD8+ T cells from peripheral blood mononuclear cells, taken in the third trimester of pregnancy. CDR3 in DNA: TGTGCCAGCAGTTTATCGACGCCTAGCGACAATGAGCAGTTCTTC. Encoded protein: CASSLSTPSDNEQFF.